These 28 T cell receptor beta chains share one sample of origin, sequenced in a study of human T cells and chemical hapten exposure. In TCRdb, the RACE reads were re-called with MiXCR into one record per CDR3 protein. The repertoire holds about 77,000 distinct CDR3 sequences, with around 9.3% as singletons. Time point denoted: healthy volunteer bleed at 6 weeks. Whole blood that had not been fractionated was the source of extracted total RNA. The specimen sequenced was whole blood. The receptors were sampled from a female donor in good health. Some clones in this sample may be carry-over from other donors' samples.

This chain uses TRBV27 with TRBJ1-2; 8 bases line up with TRBD1. This CDR3 spans 17 amino acids. Germline V gene data show CDR1 as MNHEY and CDR2 as SMNVEV (reference sequence). The J segment lost 3 bases and the V segment lost 5 bases, leaving 14 bases of the junction unmatched. In nucleotides, the CDR3 is TGTGCCAGCAGTCCCACACAGAGACAGGGGAGGCACTATGGCTACACCTTC. It encodes CASSPTQRQGRHYGYTF.

The rearrangement links TRBV6-1 to TRBJ1-2, with TRBD1 identical over 7 bases. The CDR3 is 12 amino acids. Germline V gene data show CDR1 as MNHNS and CDR2 as SASEGT. The V segment lost 6 bases and the J segment 9 bases; nucleotides outside the gene matches: 7. The CDR3 DNA reads as TGTGCCAGCAGGGGGGACAGAGTGAGCTACACCTTC. It yields the protein CASRGDRVSYTF.

This clonotype occurred many times. The chain recombines TRBV28 with TRBJ2-7; TRBD2 might be the D (7 bases). Between the trimmed V and J ends, which lost 10 bases and 6 bases, there was a span of 22 bases. The CDR3 is 14 residues long. CDR1 is MDHEN, CDR2 SYDVKM, per germline. The CDR3 region is CATAWGGGPLEQYF. CDR3 in DNA: TGTGCCACAGCGTGGGGCGGGGGCCCCCTCGAGCAGTACTTC.

Remarks on this clonotype: This may arise from a read error, as a much more abundant clone is one base away. The J gene is TRBJ2-3, the V gene TRBV15, with D unresolved. Trimming took 4 bases from V and 6 from J, leaving 5 bases between them. Per germline, CDR1 LNHNV and CDR2 YYDKDF (reference sequence). This CDR3 spans 11 amino acids. In DNA, the CDR3 is TGTGCCACCAGCACTGTCGATACGCAGTATTTT. Translated, it gives CATSTVDTQYF.

In its sample, this clonotype was seen once. Just one base apart from a much larger clone, this may be a read error. The chain has TRBV6-6 and TRBJ1-1, with 7 bases aligning to TRBD1. Germline loops: CDR1 MNHNY, CDR2 SVGAGI (reference sequence). The CDR3 loop spans 13 amino acids. This CDR3 reads CVSSYGTDIEAFF. The CDR3 DNA reads as TGTGTCAGCAGTTACGGGACAGACATTGAAGCTTTCTTT.

The chain uses TRBV29-1 and TRBJ2-3; 10 positions match TRBD2. With V trimmed by 6 bases and J by 2 bases, 8 bases remained unmatched. The CDR3 totals 15 residues. Germline loops: CDR1 SQVTM, CDR2 ANQGSEA. The CDR3 protein is CSVTLAGGTTDTQYF. The CDR3 DNA reads as TGCAGCGTAACATTAGCGGGGGGTACCACAGATACGCAGTATTTT.

There are a few counts of this clonotype. This chain links TRBV21-1 with TRBJ1-5; the tabulated D call, TRBD1, remains unverified against the DNA. TRBV21-1 is listed as a pseudogene. The CDR3 has 18 residues. The CDR3 loop is CASSKFPGQFYSNQPQHF. The CDR3 coding sequence is TGTGCCAGCAGCAAATTCCCGGGACAGTTTTATAGCAATCAGCCCCAGCATTTT.

The chain links TRBV3-1 to TRBJ2-7, with D tentatively TRBD2 (5 bases). V dropped 1 base and J dropped 5 bases, with 9 bases sitting between them. This CDR3 is built from 13 residues. CDR1 and CDR2 (germline): LGHDT, YNNKEL (reference sequence). CDR3 sequence reads: CASSQGRRNEQYF. The CDR3 DNA sequence: TGTGCCAGCAGCCAAGGGCGGAGGAACGAGCAGTACTTC.

At least ten counts were recorded for this clonotype. This chain links TRBV3-1 with TRBJ2-7; D unresolved. The CDR3 covers 15 residues. Trimming stripped 2 bases from V and 1 base from J, with 12 bases between. Germline-derived CDR1 and CDR2 are LGHDT and YNNKEL (reference sequence). The CDR3 region has the DNA TGTGCCAGCAGCCAACGGTTCGGCCTATCCTACGAGCAGTACTTC. Protein product: CASSQRFGLSYEQYF.

The sample holds many counts of this clonotype. This chain joins TRBV18 and TRBJ1-5; D unclear. Looked up from germline, CDR1 is KGHSH and CDR2 is LQKENI. V was trimmed by 2 bases and J by 2 bases, leaving 7 bases between them. This CDR3 is built from 14 residues. The CDR3 sequence is CASSPEVGNQPQHF. CDR3 in DNA: TGTGCCAGCTCACCAGAGGTGGGCAATCAGCCCCAGCATTTT.

This clonotype was found many times. The gene calls are TRBV27 and TRBJ2-3; 7 nucleotides align to TRBD1. Trimming at V came to 5 bases and at J to 2 bases, leaving 10 bases not matched to a gene. CDR1 is MNHEY, CDR2 SMNVEV, per germline (reference sequence). CDR3 length equals 16 residues. In DNA form, the CDR3 reads TGTGCCAGCAGTCCCTCTTCAGGACAGGTCACAGATACGCAGTATTTT. It is translated as CASSPSSGQVTDTQYF.

This clonotype was observed a handful of times. The chain couples TRBV13 to TRBJ2-1; 11 positions agree with TRBD2. The germline V gene has CDR1 PRHDT and CDR2 FYEKMQ (reference sequence). V shed 8 bases, J shed 10 bases, and the junction held 7 bases outside the gene matches. This CDR3 spans 13 amino acids. The CDR3 sequence: CASSSGGRREQFF. The CDR3 DNA follows: TGTGCCAGCTCTAGCGGGGGGAGGAGGGAGCAGTTCTTC.

This clonotype was counted ten times or more. The rearrangement joins TRBV7-9 to TRBJ2-2, with D possibly matching TRBD1 (5 bases). With 5 bases removed from V and 4 bases from J, the gap between germline ends came to 26 bases. Germline-derived CDR1 and CDR2 are SEHNR and FQNEAQ (reference sequence). CDR3 length: 19 amino acids. The CDR3 here is CASSRQRLSSSRSTGELFF. CDR3 nucleotide sequence: TGTGCCAGCAGCCGACAGCGCTTAAGCTCCTCTCGAAGCACCGGGGAGCTGTTTTTT.

The V and J genes are TRBV7-2 and TRBJ2-7; D ambiguous. V was shortened by 5 bases and J by 0 bases, with 11 bases between the two germline ends. This CDR3 contains 14 residues. CDR1 SGHTA and CDR2 FQGNSA come from the germline V gene. The CDR3 sequence: CASSDRHSSYEQYF. The DNA for the CDR3 is TGTGCCAGCAGCGACCGCCACAGCTCCTACGAGCAGTACTTC. Combining the CDR3 with reference TRBV7-2 and TRBJ2-7 gives the whole variable domain GAGVSQSPSNKVTEKGKDVELRCDPISGHTALYWYRQSLGQGLEFLIYFQGNSAPDKSGLPSDRFSAERTGGSVSTLTIQRTQQEDSAVYLCASSDRHSSYEQYFGPGTRLTVT.

On this clonotype: A much larger clone sits a single nucleotide away, making a read error possible. This chain uses TRBV20-1 with TRBJ2-7; D could derive from TRBD1 or TRBD2 (5 bases each). CDR3 length equals 12 residues. Germline V gene data show CDR1 as DFQATT and CDR2 as SNEGSKA (reference sequence). With 3 bases removed from V and 5 bases from J, the gap between germline ends came to 11 bases. The CDR3, as DNA: TGCAGTGCTAGTTCAGGGAGAAACGAGCAGTACTTC. This encodes CSASSGRNEQYF.

In this sample, this clonotype turned up many times. The chain carries TRBV4-3 and TRBJ1-1, with a weak D call TRBD1 (6 bases). This CDR3 is built from 13 residues. CDR1 is LGHNA, CDR2 YSLEER, per germline. V gave up 1 base and J gave up 10 bases, with 13 bases separating them. For the CDR3, the DNA is TGCGCCAGCAGCCAAGCTAAGGACAGTGGAGCTTTCTTT. Protein sequence: CASSQAKDSGAFF.

This clonotype was counted at least ten times. The junction does not match germline at one end; this may be a read error. The chain is built from TRBV20-1 and TRBJ1-5; TRBD1 matches 7 bases. Germline-derived CDR1 and CDR2 are DFQATT and SNEGSKA (reference sequence). CDR3 size: 15 residues. The CDR3 region has the DNA TGCAGTGCTAGAGGCGGCAGGGGGAGCAGTCAGCCCCAGCATTTT. This encodes CSARGGRGSSQPQHF.

This clonotype was detected only a few times. The chain combines TRBV5-1 with TRBJ2-7; D is uncertain. V gave up 0 bases and J gave up 2 bases, with 12 bases separating them. Germline V gene data show CDR1 as SGHRS and CDR2 as YFSETQ. CDR3 length equals 15 residues. In nucleotides, the CDR3 is TGCGCCAGCAGCTTGGCAGCTGACTCACCCTACGAGCAGTACTTC. Protein: CASSLAADSPYEQYF.

This clonotype was seen only a few times. The chain joins TRBV15 to TRBJ2-5; the D gene is possibly TRBD2 (5 bases). CDR3 length: 14 amino acids. The V gene's germline CDR1 is LNHNV and CDR2 YYDKDF (reference sequence). V gave up 3 bases and J gave up 5 bases, with 13 bases separating them. The CDR3 DNA reads as TGTGCCACCAGCAGGCGGGCCACCGGGGAGACCCAGTACTTC. Protein product: CATSRRATGETQYF.

This clonotype showed up just a few times. The chain uses TRBV29-1 and TRBJ1-1; D uncertain. The germline CDR1 and CDR2 sequences are SQVTM and ANQGSEA. The CDR3 totals 12 residues. V was clipped by 6 bases and J by 1 base, with 9 bases between them. The CDR3 nucleotides read TGCAGCGTAACTGGAGGGAACACTGAAGCTTTCTTT. This gives the protein CSVTGGNTEAFF.

This clonotype was counted between two and nine times. The CDR3 DNA reads TGCGCCAGCAGCTTGGGAGCAGGTGTCGAAGATACGCAGTATTTT. Translation: CASSLGAGVEDTQYF. The chain carries TRBV5-1 and TRBJ2-3; D is ambiguous. V was pared by 0 bases and J by 5 bases, with 13 bases between. CDR1 is SGHRS and CDR2 is YFSETQ in the germline V gene. This CDR3 has 15 residues.

This chain connects TRBV12-3 or TRBV12-4 to TRBJ1-6, with D possibly TRBD1 on 5 matching bases. Between the trimmed V and J ends, which lost 7 bases and 9 bases, there was a span of 10 bases. The CDR3 is made up of 12 amino acids. In DNA form, the CDR3 reads TGTGCCAGCACTCGGGGCAGTTCACCCCTCCACTTT. This encodes CASTRGSSPLHF.

In this sample, this clonotype turned up many times. The chain recombines TRBV20-1 with TRBJ1-6; TRBD1 agrees at 10 bases. This CDR3 is 13 amino acids long. Germline V lookup: CDR1 DFQATT, CDR2 SNEGSKA (reference sequence). The V gene end was trimmed by 6 bases and the J gene end by 10 bases; junction bases not matched to a gene: 6. The CDR3 region has the DNA TGCAGTGCGAGGGACAGGGGAGCGTCACCCCTCCACTTT. Translated, it gives CSARDRGASPLHF.

This clonotype was seen a few times. The gene calls are TRBV5-4 and TRBJ1-2; 9 bases are shared with TRBD1. V trimming: 4 bases; J trimming: 6 bases; junction bases outside the gene matches: 10. This CDR3 is built from 15 residues. Germline lookup yields CDR1 SGHNT and CDR2 YYREEE (reference sequence). As DNA, the CDR3 is TGTGCCAGCAGCCCGGGACAGGGCATCGTCCATGGCTACACCTTC. It specifies CASSPGQGIVHGYTF. Using reference TRBV5-4 and TRBJ1-2 for the parts outside the CDR3, the full variable domain is ETGVTQSPTHLIKTRGQQVTLRCSSQSGHNTVSWYQQALGQGPQFIFQYYREEENGRGNFPPRFSGLQFPNYSSELNVNALELDDSALYLCASSPGQGIVHGYTFGSGTRLTVV.

This clonotype has at least ten counts. The chain uses TRBV7-9 and TRBJ2-3; D call uncertain. Germline-derived CDR1 and CDR2 are SEHNR and FQNEAQ (reference sequence). Trimming pared 1 base from V and 6 bases from J, leaving 5 bases between. The length of the CDR3 is 12 residues. CDR3 sequence: CASSLVSDTQYF. In nucleotides, the CDR3 is TGTGCCAGCAGCTTAGTGTCTGATACGCAGTATTTT.

The table lists this clonotype with many counts. The V and J genes are TRBV9 and TRBJ1-1; no clear D. The ends were cut back, 4 bases at V and 0 bases at J, with 7 bases in the middle. Per the germline V gene, CDR1 is SGDLS and CDR2 is YYNGEE. The CDR3 runs 13 residues. CDR3 sequence (DNA): TGTGCCAGCAGCATGGCATTGAACACTGAAGCTTTCTTT. Its translation: CASSMALNTEAFF.

This clonotype was recorded many times. V is TRBV20-1 and J is TRBJ2-3, with D perhaps matching TRBD2 (6 bases). The CDR3 is 12 amino acids. CDR1 is DFQATT and CDR2 is SNEGSKA in the germline V gene (reference sequence). Deletions cut 7 bases from V and 3 bases from J, with 11 bases between. The CDR3: CSGRGTTDTQYF. CDR3 nucleotide sequence: TGCAGTGGTCGCGGGACGACAGATACGCAGTATTTT.

The CDR3 nucleotides read TGTGCCAGCAGCCCAGGTTACACTGAAGCTTTCTTT. Residues: CASSPGYTEAFF. The V gene is TRBV11-1, the J gene TRBJ1-1; D gene uncertain. The V end was cut by 5 bases, the J end by 3 bases, with 7 bases between. Germline CDR1 and CDR2: SGHAT and FQDESV (reference sequence). The CDR3 length is 12 residues. The variable domain in full, with the rest retrieved from reference TRBV11-1 and TRBJ1-1, is EAEVAQSPRYKITEKSQAVAFWCDPISGHATLYWYRQILGQGPELLVQFQDESVVDDSQLPKDRFSAERLKGVDSTLKIQPAELGDSAMYLCASSPGYTEAFFGQGTRLTVV.